This TCR beta chain comes out of a study of blood T cell repertoires in COVID-19. In the study overall: Both acute and convalescent COVID-19 samples were obtained from the United States, Italy and Spain. Sources were T cells, B-cell-depleted T cells, or PBMCs; the material itself was cDNA or gDNA.

The CDR3 spans 12 residues. V lost 4 bases and J lost 3, with 8 bases in between. CDR1 and CDR2 from the germline V gene are SGHKS and YYEKEE (reference sequence). The authors' processing: How many nucleated cells were present was estimated from reference gene primer amplification. Sequencing used immunoSEQ multiplex PCR; TCRdb keeps in-frame clones, though not all of them. D and trimming were read from the DNA, whereas the V and J calls and clone size are those reported in that table. Of approximately 200,000 clones in the sample, approximately 81% were seen once. While infection was still active, Seattle patients were enrolled and then followed longitudinally.

The source of this sequence is a person between 65 and 80 years old with COVID-19, enrolled during active disease. The chain joins TRBV5-5 to TRBJ2-7; D perhaps matches TRBD2 (5 bases). Sequenced: peripheral blood. CDR3 bases: TGTGCCAGCAGCGCTGAGGGCTACGAGCAGTACTTC. It codes for CASSAEGYEQYF.